The entry below describes one T cell receptor beta chain. In blood CD8+ and CD4+ T cells, TCR beta underwent sequencing. In the multiple sclerosis control group, patients were treatment-naive and had stable or active relapsing-remitting disease. In contrast to the negatively isolated CD8+ and CD4+ T cells, TEMRA cells were FACS-enriched. Random hexamers primed reverse transcription of about 0.45 to 1 ug RNA. The method of amplification for TCR beta CDR3 was immunoSEQ multiplex PCR, covering 54 Vbeta and 13 Jbeta. TCRdb independently ran MiXCR on the immunoSEQ multiplex PCR reads; one entry per CDR3 protein. This sample has about 160,000 distinct CDR3 sequences, with roughly 95% found just once. Germline V gene data show CDR1 as MNHNY and CDR2 as SVGAGI (reference sequence). This CDR3 is 13 amino acids long. V lost 6 bases to trimming and J lost 10 bases, with 16 bases between them. These data are taken from a study of CD8 T cells in Susac syndrome.

This clonotype was obtained from a human donor with multiple sclerosis. The chain couples TRBV6-6 to TRBJ2-1; D unresolved. Sample: CD4+ T cells from PBMCs. CDR3 DNA: TGTGCCAGCAGCTCCCTAACGGCCAACGAGCAGTTCTTC. Protein: CASSSLTANEQFF.